This T cell receptor beta chain was identified in a study of identifying expanded T cells in peripheral blood. General study results and limits: Differentially abundant clones: about 1.3 between replicates, 16.4 at around 14 days, less than 20 at four. Clone count variance between roughly 2-week samples rose with total template count.

This clone has a single count. The antigen remains undetermined. Data came from immunoSEQ multiplex PCR; TCRdb stores just in-frame clones and leaves some out. The data hold some 78,000 clones, with 80% to 85% observed a single time. The CDR3 has 12 amino acids. CDR1 and CDR2 from the germline V gene are MDHEN and SYDVKM. The germline V and J ends were trimmed by 2 bases and 5 bases, with 6 bases remaining between them. The sequencing sample was made of blood. The chain links TRBV28 to TRBJ1-1; no firm D call. This receptor was obtained from a person aged 18-70 years in good health. The CDR3 loop reads CASSLRRTEAFF. The CDR3 nucleotides read TGTGCCAGCAGTTTACGTAGGACTGAAGCTTTCTTT. The full variable domain, its missing parts supplied by reference TRBV28 and TRBJ1-1, is DVKVTQSSRYLVKRTGEKVFLECVQDMDHENMFWYRQDPGLGLRLIYFSYDVKMKEKGDIPEGYSVSREKKERFSLILESASTNQTSMYLCASSLRRTEAFFGQGTRLTVV.